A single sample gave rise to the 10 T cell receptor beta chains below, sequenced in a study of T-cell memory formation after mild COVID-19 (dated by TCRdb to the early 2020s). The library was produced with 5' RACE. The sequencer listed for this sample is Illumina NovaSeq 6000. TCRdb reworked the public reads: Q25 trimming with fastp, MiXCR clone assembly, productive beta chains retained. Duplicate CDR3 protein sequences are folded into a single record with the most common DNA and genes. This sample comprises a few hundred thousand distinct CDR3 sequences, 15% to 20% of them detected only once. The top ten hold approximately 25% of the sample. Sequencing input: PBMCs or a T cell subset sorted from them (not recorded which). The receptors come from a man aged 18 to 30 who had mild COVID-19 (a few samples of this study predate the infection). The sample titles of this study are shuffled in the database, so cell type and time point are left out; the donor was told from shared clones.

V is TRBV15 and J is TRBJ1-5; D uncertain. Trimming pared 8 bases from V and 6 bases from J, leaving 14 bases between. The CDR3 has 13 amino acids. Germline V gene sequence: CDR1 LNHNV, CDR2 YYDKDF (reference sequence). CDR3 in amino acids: CATSRGTGQPQHF. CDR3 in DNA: TGTGCCACCTCTCGTGGAACGGGTCAGCCCCAGCATTTT.

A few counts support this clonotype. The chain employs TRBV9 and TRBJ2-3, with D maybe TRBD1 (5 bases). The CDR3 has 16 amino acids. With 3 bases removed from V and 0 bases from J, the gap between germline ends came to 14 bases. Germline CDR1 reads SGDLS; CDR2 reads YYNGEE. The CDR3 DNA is TGTGCCAGCAGCGCCCCCTCAGGGTCTAGCACAGATACGCAGTATTTT. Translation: CASSAPSGSSTDTQYF. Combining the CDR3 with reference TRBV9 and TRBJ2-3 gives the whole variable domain DSGVTQTPKHLITATGQRVTLRCSPRSGDLSVYWYQQSLDQGLQFLIQYYNGEERAKGNILERFSAQQFPDLHSELNLSSLELGDSALYFCASSAPSGSSTDTQYFGPGTRLTVL.

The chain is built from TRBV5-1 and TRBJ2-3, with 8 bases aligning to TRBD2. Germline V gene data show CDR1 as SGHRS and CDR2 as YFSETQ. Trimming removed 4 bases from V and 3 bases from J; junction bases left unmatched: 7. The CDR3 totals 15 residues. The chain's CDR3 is CASSNSGVGTDTQYF. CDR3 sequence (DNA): TGCGCCAGCAGCAATAGCGGGGTTGGAACAGATACGCAGTATTTT.

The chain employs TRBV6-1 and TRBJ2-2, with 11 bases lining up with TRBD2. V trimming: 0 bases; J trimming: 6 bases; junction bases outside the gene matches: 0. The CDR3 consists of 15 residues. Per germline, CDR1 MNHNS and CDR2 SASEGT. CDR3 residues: CASSEASGGAGELFF. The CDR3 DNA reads TGTGCCAGCAGTGAAGCTAGCGGGGGGGCCGGGGAGCTGTTTTTT.

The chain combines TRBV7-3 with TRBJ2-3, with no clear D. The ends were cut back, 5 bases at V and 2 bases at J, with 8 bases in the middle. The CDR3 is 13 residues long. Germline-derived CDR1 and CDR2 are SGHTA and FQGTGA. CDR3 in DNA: TGTGCCAGCAGCCTGATGGACACAGATACGCAGTATTTT. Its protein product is CASSLMDTDTQYF.

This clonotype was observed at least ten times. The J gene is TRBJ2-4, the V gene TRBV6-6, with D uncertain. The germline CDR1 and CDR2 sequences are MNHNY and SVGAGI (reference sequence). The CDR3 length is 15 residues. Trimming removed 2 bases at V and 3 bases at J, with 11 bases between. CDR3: CASSYAAGVKNIQYF. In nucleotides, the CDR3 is TGTGCCAGCAGTTACGCGGCAGGAGTCAAAAACATTCAGTACTTC.

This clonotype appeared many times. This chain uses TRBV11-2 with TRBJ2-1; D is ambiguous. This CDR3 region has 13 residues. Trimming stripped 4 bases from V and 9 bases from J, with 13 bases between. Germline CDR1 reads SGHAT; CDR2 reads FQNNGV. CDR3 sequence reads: CASSWGSTVEQFF. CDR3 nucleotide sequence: TGTGCCAGCAGCTGGGGTAGTACGGTTGAGCAGTTCTTC. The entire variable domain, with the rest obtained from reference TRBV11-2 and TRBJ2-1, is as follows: EAGVAQSPRYKIIEKRQSVAFWCNPISGHATLYWYQQILGQGPKLLIQFQNNGVVDDSQLPKDRFSAERLKGVDSTLKIQPAKLEDSAVYLCASSWGSTVEQFFGPGTRLTVL.

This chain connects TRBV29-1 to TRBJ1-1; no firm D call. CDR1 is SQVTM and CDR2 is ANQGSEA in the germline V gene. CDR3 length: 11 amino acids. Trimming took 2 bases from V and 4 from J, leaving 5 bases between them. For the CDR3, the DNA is TGCAGCGTTGAACGGCCCACTGAAGCTTTCTTT. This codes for CSVERPTEAFF.

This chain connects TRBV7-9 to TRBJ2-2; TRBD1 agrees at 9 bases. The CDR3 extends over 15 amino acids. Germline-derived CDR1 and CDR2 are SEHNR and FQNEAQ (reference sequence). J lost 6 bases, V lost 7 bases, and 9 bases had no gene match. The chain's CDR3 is CASTPGQGIPGELFF. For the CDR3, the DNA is TGTGCCAGCACCCCGGGACAGGGCATCCCCGGGGAGCTGTTTTTT.

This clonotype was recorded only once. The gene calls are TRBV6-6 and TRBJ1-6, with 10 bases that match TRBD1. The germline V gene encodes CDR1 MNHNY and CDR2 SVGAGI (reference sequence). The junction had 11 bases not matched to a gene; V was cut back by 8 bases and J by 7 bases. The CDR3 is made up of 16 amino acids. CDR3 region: CASHPDRGRRNSPLHF. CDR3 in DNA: TGTGCCAGCCACCCAGACAGGGGGCGTAGAAATTCACCCCTCCACTTT.